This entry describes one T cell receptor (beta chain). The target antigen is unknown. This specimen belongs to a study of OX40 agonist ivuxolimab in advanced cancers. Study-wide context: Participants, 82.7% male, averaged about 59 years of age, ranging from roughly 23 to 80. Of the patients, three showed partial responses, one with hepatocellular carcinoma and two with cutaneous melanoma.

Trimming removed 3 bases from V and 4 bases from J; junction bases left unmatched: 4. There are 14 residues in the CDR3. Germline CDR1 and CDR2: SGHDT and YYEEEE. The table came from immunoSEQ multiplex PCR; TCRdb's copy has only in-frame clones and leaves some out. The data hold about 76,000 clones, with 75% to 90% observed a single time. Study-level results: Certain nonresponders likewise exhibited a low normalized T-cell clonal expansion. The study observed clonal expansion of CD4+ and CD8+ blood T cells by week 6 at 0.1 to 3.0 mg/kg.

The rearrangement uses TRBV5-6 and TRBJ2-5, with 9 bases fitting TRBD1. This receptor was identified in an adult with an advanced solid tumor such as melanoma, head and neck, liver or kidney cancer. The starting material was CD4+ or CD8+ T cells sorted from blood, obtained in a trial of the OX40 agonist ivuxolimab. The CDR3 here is CASSYRGLGETQYF. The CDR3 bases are TGTGCCAGCAGCTACAGGGGGCTCGGAGAGACCCAGTACTTC. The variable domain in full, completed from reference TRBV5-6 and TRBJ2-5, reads DAGVTQSPTHLIKTRGQQVTLRCSPKSGHDTVSWYQQALGQGPQFIFQYYEEEERQRGNFPDRFSGHQFPNYSSELNVNALLLGDSALYLCASSYRGLGETQYFGPGTRLLVL.